A single sample is the source of the 25 T cell receptor beta chains below, sequenced in a study of blood T cell repertoires in COVID-19. Clones were read by immunoSEQ multiplex PCR, and TCRdb kept only the in-frame ones, dropping some. The table lists roughly 100,000 clones, 84% of them singletons, with less than 10% in the top ten. The source material was peripheral blood. The receptors were gathered from a man between 35 and 55 years old with active or convalescent COVID-19.

The count of this clone is one. The CDR3 DNA sequence: TGTGCCAGCAGCGCCGCCGGGACAGTACTTTATGGCTACACCTTC. It yields the protein CASSAAGTVLYGYTF. J is TRBJ1-2 and V is TRBV9, with 7 bases identical to TRBD1. CDR1 and CDR2 from the germline V gene are SGDLS and YYNGEE. The trim removed 3 bases at V and 5 bases at J, leaving 10 bases unmatched. This CDR3 is built from 15 residues.

The chain couples TRBV5-1 to TRBJ1-6; D unresolved. The CDR3 consists of 12 residues. Trimming took 5 bases from V and 5 from J, leaving 5 bases between them. Germline assignment: CDR1 SGHRS and CDR2 YFSETQ. DNA for the CDR3: TGCGCCAGCAGGGAGAATAATTCACCCCTCCACTTT. Residues: CASRENNSPLHF.

The J gene is TRBJ2-5, the V gene TRBV11-2, with 8 bases fitting TRBD2. V dropped 5 bases and J dropped 2; count of bases not matched to a gene: 4. The germline CDR1 and CDR2 sequences are SGHAT and FQNNGV. This CDR3 region has 14 residues. The CDR3 sequence: CASSLSGVQETQYF. The CDR3, as DNA: TGTGCCAGCAGCCTTAGCGGGGTACAAGAGACCCAGTACTTC.

The chain carries TRBV7-9 and TRBJ1-2, with D perhaps TRBD1 (6 bases). This CDR3 is 13 amino acids long. Trimming removed 5 bases at V and 7 bases at J, with 14 bases between. The germline V gene encodes CDR1 SEHNR and CDR2 FQNEAQ (reference sequence). The CDR3 bases are TGTGCCAGCAGCAAACAGGGTACCCCTGGCTACACCTTC. This sequence encodes CASSKQGTPGYTF.

This chain links TRBV5-1 with TRBJ2-1; 12 bases are a match to TRBD2. J lost 1 base, V lost 3 bases, and 5 bases had no gene match. CDR1 is SGHRS and CDR2 is YFSETQ in the germline V gene. The CDR3 is 17 residues long. In nucleotides, the CDR3 is TGCGCCAGCAGCTCCGCCGGACTAGCGGGGTCCTACAATGAGCAGTTCTTC. Its translation: CASSSAGLAGSYNEQFF.

CDR3 DNA: TGCAGCGTGCTAGGGGAGGGCAGGGAGACCCAGTACTTC. Translation gives CSVLGEGRETQYF. The chain uses TRBV29-1 and TRBJ2-5, with 7 bases matching TRBD2. The junction had 9 bases not matched to a gene; V was cut back by 6 bases and J by 5 bases. The CDR3 is 13 residues long. Per germline, CDR1 SQVTM and CDR2 ANQGSEA.

This clone was detected a few times. The chain recombines TRBV7-9 with TRBJ1-6; 7 bases fit TRBD1. CDR1 SEHNR and CDR2 FQNEAQ come from the germline V gene (reference sequence). This CDR3 is built from 15 residues. J lost 10 bases, V lost 5 bases, and 11 bases had no gene match. CDR3 amino acids: CASSRATGNSSPLHF. The DNA of the CDR3 is TGTGCCAGCAGCCGCGCGACAGGGAATAGCTCACCCCTCCACTTT.

This sequence joins TRBV6-5 and TRBJ1-1; 7 bases map to TRBD1. Trimming at V came to 0 bases and at J to 5 bases, leaving 9 bases not matched to a gene. Germline loops: CDR1 MNHEY, CDR2 SVGAGI. The CDR3 is 16 residues long. The DNA of the CDR3 is TGTGCCAGCAGTTACTCGATCAACAGGGGTGGAACTGAAGCTTTCTTT. It specifies CASSYSINRGGTEAFF.

The chain has TRBV29-1 and TRBJ2-7, with a weak D call TRBD2 (6 bases). The V gene's germline CDR1 is SQVTM and CDR2 ANQGSEA. Deletions cut 1 base from V and 2 bases from J, with 18 bases between. The CDR3 has 16 amino acids. CDR3 in DNA: TGCAGCGTTGAAGCGGGGCGGGGAAGAATCCCCTACGAGCAGTACTTC. Residues: CSVEAGRGRIPYEQYF.

V is TRBV7-6 and J is TRBJ2-7; D may be TRBD1 (6 bases). The CDR3 covers 13 residues. Germline V CDR1 and CDR2: SGHVS, FNYEAQ. Trimming shortened V by 5 bases and J by 6 bases, and 14 bases separated the two germline ends. CDR3 in DNA: TGTGCCAGCAGCATGCCTCCAGGGGTCGAGCAGTACTTC. Protein: CASSMPPGVEQYF.

There are a few counts of this clone. Other nucleotide sequences from this sample produce the same CDR3. The gene calls are TRBV5-1 and TRBJ2-7; 9 nucleotides agree with TRBD1. Per the germline V gene, CDR1 is SGHRS and CDR2 is YFSETQ. The CDR3 sequence is 15 residues long. With V trimmed by 8 bases and J by 1 base, 10 bases remained unmatched. The CDR3 bases are TGCGCCAGTAGCCCCGGGGGGACAGGGTCCTACGAGCAGTACTTC. This gives the protein CASSPGGTGSYEQYF.

The rearrangement links TRBV30 to TRBJ1-1; 8 positions match TRBD1. The CDR3 extends over 12 amino acids. Losses at the gene ends were 8 bases for V and 5 bases for J; bases not matched to a gene: 7. Per germline, CDR1 GTSNPN and CDR2 SVGIG (reference sequence). The CDR3 is CARTGSGTEAFF. The CDR3 DNA reads as TGTGCCCGGACAGGGTCGGGTACTGAAGCTTTCTTT.

V is TRBV19 and J is TRBJ2-5; a weak D match, TRBD1 (5 bases). This CDR3 comprises 15 residues. V dropped 1 base and J dropped 2 bases, with 11 bases sitting between them. Germline V gene data show CDR1 as LNHDA and CDR2 as SQIVND (reference sequence). The CDR3 region is CASSIGNRMQETQYF. The CDR3 DNA follows: TGTGCCAGTAGTATAGGGAACAGGATGCAAGAGACCCAGTACTTC.

The rearrangement joins TRBV29-1 to TRBJ1-1; the match to TRBD1 covers 7 bases. Germline V CDR1 and CDR2: SQVTM, ANQGSEA. The V segment lost 7 bases and the J segment 3 bases; nucleotides outside the gene matches: 5. This CDR3 is 12 amino acids long. This chain's CDR3 is CSDRQGHTEAFF. The CDR3 DNA reads TGCAGCGACAGACAGGGTCACACTGAAGCTTTCTTT.

J is TRBJ2-3 and V is TRBV7-2; D is possibly TRBD2 (7 bases). Trimming left V 2 bases short and J 2 bases short, with 17 bases between. Germline CDR1 and CDR2: SGHTA and FQGNSA. The CDR3 runs 17 residues. The DNA of the CDR3 is TGTGCCAGCAGCTTAACGGGGGGCGGAGGGACCACAGATACGCAGTATTTT. Amino acids: CASSLTGGGGTTDTQYF. Drawing the rest from reference TRBV7-2 and TRBJ2-3, the complete variable domain is GAGVSQSPSNKVTEKGKDVELRCDPISGHTALYWYRQSLGQGLEFLIYFQGNSAPDKSGLPSDRFSAERTGGSVSTLTIQRTQQEDSAVYLCASSLTGGGGTTDTQYFGPGTRLTVL.

J is TRBJ1-1 and V is TRBV7-2; weak D call: TRBD1 (6 bases). CDR3 length: 15 residues. V lost 6 bases and J lost 0, with 14 bases in between. Germline loops: CDR1 SGHTA, CDR2 FQGNSA. The CDR3 DNA reads TGTGCCAGCAGTTTTTCCGGGACATTGAACACTGAAGCTTTCTTT. This translates into CASSFSGTLNTEAFF.

V usage is TRBV5-1 and J usage is TRBJ1-1; a weak D match, TRBD1 (5 bases). V was trimmed by 0 bases and J by 4 bases, leaving 16 bases between them. The germline V gene has CDR1 SGHRS and CDR2 YFSETQ. The CDR3 length is 16 residues. The CDR3 nucleotides are TGCGCCAGCAGCTTGGAATCGACAGATTTCGGCACTGAAGCTTTCTTT. Encoded protein: CASSLESTDFGTEAFF.

The CDR3 region has the DNA TGTGCCAGTAGTATCTCCGTCGGTGTGTCTCGGGGTACTGAAGCTTTCTTT. Translation: CASSISVGVSRGTEAFF. This chain uses TRBV19 with TRBJ1-1, with D unclear. This CDR3 is 17 amino acids long. Germline lookup yields CDR1 LNHDA and CDR2 SQIVND (reference sequence). The ends were cut back, 3 bases at V and 5 bases at J, with 22 bases in the middle.

This chain joins TRBV21-1 and TRBJ2-7; the table's D call TRBD1 went unverified against the DNA. TRBV21-1 is a known pseudogene. The CDR3 spans 15 residues. CDR3 loop: CASSTAGQGPYEQYF. The CDR3 nucleotides read TGTGCCAGCAGCACAGCGGGACAGGGGCCCTACGAGCAGTACTTC.

CDR3: CASSWDSYGYTF. CDR3 DNA sequence: TGTGCCAGCAGTTGGGACAGCTATGGCTACACCTTC. This chain joins TRBV6-2 or TRBV6-3 and TRBJ1-2, with 7 nucleotides matching TRBD1. Per germline, CDR1 MNHEY and CDR2 SVGEGT. This CDR3 is built from 12 residues. The J segment lost 4 bases and the V segment lost 4 bases, leaving 0 bases of the junction unmatched.

This chain connects TRBV7-2 to TRBJ2-5; D may be TRBD2 (7 bases). The CDR3 sequence is 15 residues long. V was pared by 1 base and J by 2 bases, with 11 bases between. Germline V lookup: CDR1 SGHTA, CDR2 FQGNSA. The CDR3 DNA is TGTGCCAGCAGCTTAGGCCGGGGGGCGCAAGAGACCCAGTACTTC. This encodes CASSLGRGAQETQYF.

The chain recombines TRBV11-2 with TRBJ1-5, with 7 bases that match TRBD1. Germline CDR1 and CDR2: SGHAT and FQNNGV. There are 13 residues in the CDR3. Trimming at V came to 6 bases and at J to 6 bases, leaving 5 bases not matched to a gene. The CDR3 region is CASSTQGVQPQHF. The DNA for the CDR3 is TGTGCCAGCAGTACCCAGGGGGTTCAGCCCCAGCATTTT.

This chain connects TRBV18 to TRBJ2-1; no definite D call. CDR3 length: 15 amino acids. The ends were cut back, 0 bases at V and 6 bases at J, with 12 bases in the middle. Germline-derived CDR1 and CDR2 are KGHSH and LQKENI. Here the CDR3 DNA reads TGTGCCAGCTCACCACCCACAGACCGCTTCAATGAGCAGTTCTTC. Translating gives CASSPPTDRFNEQFF.

The V call is TRBV7-2, the J call TRBJ2-4; a possible D gene is TRBD2 (7 bases). There are 13 residues in the CDR3. Trimming stripped 7 bases from V and 2 bases from J, with 9 bases between. CDR1 and CDR2 (germline): SGHTA, FQGNSA. CDR3 residues: CASNGGPKNIQYF. DNA for the CDR3: TGTGCCAGCAACGGGGGGCCCAAAAACATTCAGTACTTC.

The J gene is TRBJ2-7, the V gene TRBV3-1 (or the pseudogene TRBV3-2); possible D gene TRBD1, 6 bases. The ends were cut back, 2 bases at V and 3 bases at J, with 8 bases in the middle. This CDR3 contains 13 residues. Germline V gene sequence: CDR1 LGHDT, CDR2 YNNKEL (reference sequence). CDR3 nucleotides: TGTGCCAGCAGCCAAAAAGGGGGCTACGAGCAGTACTTC. Translated: CASSQKGGYEQYF.